The 14 T cell receptor beta chains below come from one sample, sequenced in a study of OX40 agonist ivuxolimab in advanced cancers. Assay: immunoSEQ multiplex PCR; the TCRdb copy retains only in-frame clones and omits some. This table holds some 95,000 clones, 70% to 90% found once. This material consisted of CD4+ or CD8+ T cells sorted from blood, taken in a trial of the OX40 agonist ivuxolimab. The receptors derive from an adult with an advanced solid tumor such as melanoma, head and neck, liver or kidney cancer.

This clone was seen just once. The V call is TRBV5-1, the J call TRBJ2-1, with TRBD1 identical over 11 bases. V was pared by 2 bases and J by 8 bases, with 9 bases of the junction left unmatched. Germline V CDR1 and CDR2: SGHRS, YFSETQ. The CDR3 runs 16 residues. CDR3 in DNA: TGCGCCAGCAGCTTAAACGGACAGGGGGCTTTCGATGAGCAGTTCTTC. It translates to CASSLNGQGAFDEQFF. Variable domain in full (rest from reference TRBV5-1 and TRBJ2-1): KAGVTQTPRYLIKTRGQQVTLSCSPISGHRSVSWYQQTPGQGLQFLFEYFSETQRNKGNFPGRFSGRQFSNSRSEMNVSTLELGDSALYLCASSLNGQGAFDEQFFGPGTRLTVL.

The CDR3 coding sequence is TGTGCCAGCAGCTTAGCGAGGACGCCTAACACCGGGGAGCTGTTTTTT. Residues: CASSLARTPNTGELFF. This rearrangement joins TRBV7-2 to TRBJ2-2; the D is unclear. Per germline, CDR1 SGHTA and CDR2 FQGNSA. CDR3 length: 16 amino acids. V was pared by 0 bases and J by 2 bases, with 10 bases between.

The V and J genes are TRBV19 and TRBJ2-1; D gene ambiguous. CDR3 size: 14 residues. Germline CDR1 is LNHDA and CDR2 is SQIVND (reference sequence). Trimming pared 7 bases from V and 0 bases from J, leaving 10 bases between. The CDR3 protein is CASKDSSSYNEQFF. In DNA, the CDR3 is TGTGCCAGTAAAGACTCTAGCTCCTACAATGAGCAGTTCTTC.

This clone was counted a single time. The chain has TRBV28 and TRBJ1-2, with a possible D match to TRBD1 (6 bases). This CDR3 comprises 15 residues. Deletions cut 3 bases from V and 5 bases from J, with 16 bases between. The germline V gene encodes CDR1 MDHEN and CDR2 SYDVKM. In DNA, the CDR3 is TGTGCCAGCAGTTTTTCGGCGGGGGGCCGGTATGGCTACACCTTC. It codes for CASSFSAGGRYGYTF.

The chain uses TRBV19 and TRBJ1-5; TRBD1 aligns across 10 bases. Germline V lookup: CDR1 LNHDA, CDR2 SQIVND (reference sequence). V trimming: 4 bases; J trimming: 6 bases; junction bases outside the gene matches: 6. CDR3 size: 15 residues. This CDR3 is CASSTGQGYGQPQHF. The CDR3 region has the DNA TGTGCCAGTAGTACGGGACAGGGGTATGGTCAGCCCCAGCATTTT.

The chain combines TRBV19 with TRBJ1-5; the match to TRBD1 covers 7 bases. V was pared by 3 bases and J by 4 bases, with 3 bases of the junction left unmatched. This CDR3 comprises 14 residues. Germline CDR1 reads LNHDA; CDR2 reads SQIVND (reference sequence). Written as DNA, the CDR3 is TGTGCCAGTAGTATCCAGGGGGGTAATCAGCCCCAGCATTTT. As protein: CASSIQGGNQPQHF.

The chain recombines TRBV5-1 with TRBJ2-3; no firm D call. Germline V CDR1 and CDR2: SGHRS, YFSETQ. The CDR3 covers 13 residues. With 1 base removed from V and 2 bases from J, the gap between germline ends came to 5 bases. DNA of the CDR3: TGCGCCAGCAGCTTGCCAAACACAGATACGCAGTATTTT. This translates into CASSLPNTDTQYF.

The chain combines TRBV5-1 with TRBJ1-3; tentative D call: TRBD1 (5 bases). Trimming pared 0 bases from V and 4 bases from J, leaving 17 bases between. CDR1 SGHRS and CDR2 YFSETQ come from the germline V gene. This CDR3 has 17 residues. CDR3 sequence: CASSLAVGLGAGNTIYF. The DNA of the CDR3 is TGCGCCAGCAGCTTGGCCGTGGGTTTAGGGGCAGGAAACACCATATATTTT.

V usage is TRBV6-5 and J usage is TRBJ2-3, with 7 bases aligning to TRBD1. This CDR3 is 15 amino acids long. V dropped 2 bases and J dropped 3; count of bases not matched to a gene: 5. CDR1 and CDR2 from the germline V gene are MNHEY and SVGAGI. CDR3 loop: CASSYRQGRTDTQYF. In DNA, the CDR3 is TGTGCCAGCAGTTACCGACAGGGCAGAACAGATACGCAGTATTTT.

The V call is TRBV5-1, the J call TRBJ1-4; D remains unclear. Germline V gives CDR1 SGHRS, CDR2 YFSETQ. The length of the CDR3 is 14 residues. Trimming took off 0 bases at V and 7 bases at J, with 10 bases between the two ends. CDR3 bases: TGCGCCAGCAGCTTGGCCCCCGGGAGTGAAAAACTGTTTTTT. Amino acids: CASSLAPGSEKLFF. Full variable domain (remainder filled in from reference TRBV5-1 and TRBJ1-4): KAGVTQTPRYLIKTRGQQVTLSCSPISGHRSVSWYQQTPGQGLQFLFEYFSETQRNKGNFPGRFSGRQFSNSRSEMNVSTLELGDSALYLCASSLAPGSEKLFFGSGTQLSVL.

CDR3 amino acids: CASSAGTSGSTDTQYF. DNA of the CDR3: TGTGCCAGCAGTGCCGGGACTAGCGGGAGCACAGATACGCAGTATTTT. The chain carries TRBV2 and TRBJ2-3; 12 bases fit TRBD2. The length of the CDR3 is 16 residues. The trim removed 4 bases at V and 0 bases at J, leaving 2 bases unmatched. Germline values: CDR1 SNHLY, CDR2 FYNNEI.

The V gene is TRBV29-1, the J gene TRBJ2-1; D not certain. V was shortened by 8 bases and J by 8 bases, with 19 bases between the two germline ends. Germline CDR1 SQVTM, CDR2 ANQGSEA. The CDR3 is made up of 13 amino acids. This CDR3 is CSHRLYPIHEQFF. The CDR3 DNA is TGCAGCCACCGGCTATACCCAATTCATGAGCAGTTCTTC.

This clone came up once. The chain is built from TRBV6-6 and TRBJ2-7; D not resolved. Germline assignment: CDR1 MNHNY and CDR2 SVGAGI (reference sequence). Trimming took off 2 bases at V and 2 bases at J, with 16 bases between the two ends. The length of the CDR3 is 16 residues. The CDR3 region is CASSYPPLPVPYEQYF. As DNA, the CDR3 is TGTGCCAGCAGTTACCCCCCACTACCTGTACCCTACGAGCAGTACTTC.

This chain connects TRBV7-9 to TRBJ2-7; tentatively, D is TRBD2 (5 bases). The V end lost 1 base, the J end lost 6 bases, and 16 bases lay between the germline ends. The CDR3 has 15 residues. Germline values: CDR1 SEHNR, CDR2 FQNEAQ (reference sequence). The CDR3 bases are TGTGCCAGCAGCTTAGTCGTGGGAGTTCTCTCCGAGCAGTACTTC. Translated: CASSLVVGVLSEQYF. Full variable domain (rest looked up from reference TRBV7-9 and TRBJ2-7): DTGVSQNPRHKITKRGQNVTFRCDPISEHNRLYWYRQTLGQGPEFLTYFQNEAQLEKSRLLSDRFSAERPKGSFSTLEIQRTEQGDSAMYLCASSLVVGVLSEQYFGPGTRLTVT.